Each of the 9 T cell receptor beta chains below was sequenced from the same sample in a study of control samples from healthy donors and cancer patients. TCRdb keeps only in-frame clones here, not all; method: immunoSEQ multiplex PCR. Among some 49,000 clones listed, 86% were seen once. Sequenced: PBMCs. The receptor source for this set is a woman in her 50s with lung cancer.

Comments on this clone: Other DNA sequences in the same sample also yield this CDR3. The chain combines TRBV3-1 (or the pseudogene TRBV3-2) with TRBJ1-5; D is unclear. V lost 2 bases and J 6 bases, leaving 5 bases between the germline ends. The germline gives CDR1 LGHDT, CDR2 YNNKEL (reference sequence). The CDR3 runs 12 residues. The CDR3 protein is CASSQLGQPQHF. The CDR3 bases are TGTGCCAGCAGCCAACTGGGTCAGCCCCAGCATTTT.

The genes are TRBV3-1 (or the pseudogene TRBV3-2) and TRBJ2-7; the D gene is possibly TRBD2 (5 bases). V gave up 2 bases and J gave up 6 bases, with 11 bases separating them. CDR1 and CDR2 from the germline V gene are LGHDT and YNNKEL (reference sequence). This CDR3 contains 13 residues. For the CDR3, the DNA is TGTGCCAGCAGCCAACAAGTCGAGGGCGAGCAGTACTTC. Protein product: CASSQQVEGEQYF.

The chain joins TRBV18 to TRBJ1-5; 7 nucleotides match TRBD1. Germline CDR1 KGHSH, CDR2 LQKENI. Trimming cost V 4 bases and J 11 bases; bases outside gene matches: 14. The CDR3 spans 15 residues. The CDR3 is CASSLDRARGTAQHF. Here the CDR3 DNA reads TGTGCCAGCTCACTTGACAGGGCTCGCGGTACGGCCCAGCATTTT.

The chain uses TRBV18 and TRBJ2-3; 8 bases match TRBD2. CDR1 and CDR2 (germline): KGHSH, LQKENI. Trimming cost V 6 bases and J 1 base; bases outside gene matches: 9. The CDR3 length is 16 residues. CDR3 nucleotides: TGTGCCAGCTCCCCAACGTGGCGGGGGGGCACAGATACGCAGTATTTT. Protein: CASSPTWRGGTDTQYF.

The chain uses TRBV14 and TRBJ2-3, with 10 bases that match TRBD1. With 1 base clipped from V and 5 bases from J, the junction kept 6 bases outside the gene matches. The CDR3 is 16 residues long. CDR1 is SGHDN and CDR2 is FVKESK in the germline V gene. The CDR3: CASSQVGDRGKDTQYF. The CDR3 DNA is TGTGCCAGCAGCCAAGTGGGGGACAGGGGAAAAGATACGCAGTATTTT.

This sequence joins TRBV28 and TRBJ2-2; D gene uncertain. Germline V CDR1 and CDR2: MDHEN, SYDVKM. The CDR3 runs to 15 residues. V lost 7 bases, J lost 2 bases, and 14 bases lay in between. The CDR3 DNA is TGTGCCAGCATCTTGACCGGGCCAAACACCGGGGAGCTGTTTTTT. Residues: CASILTGPNTGELFF.

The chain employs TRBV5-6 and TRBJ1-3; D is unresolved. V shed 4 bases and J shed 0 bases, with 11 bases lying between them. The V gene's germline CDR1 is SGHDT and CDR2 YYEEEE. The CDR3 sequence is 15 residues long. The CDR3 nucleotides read TGTGCCAGCAGCCCTCTCGTCGACTCTGGAAACACCATATATTTT. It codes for CASSPLVDSGNTIYF.

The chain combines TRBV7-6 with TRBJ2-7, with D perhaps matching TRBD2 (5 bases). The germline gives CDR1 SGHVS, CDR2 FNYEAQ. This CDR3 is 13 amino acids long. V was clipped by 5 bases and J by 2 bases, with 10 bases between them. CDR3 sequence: CASSGLRTYEQYF. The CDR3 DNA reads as TGTGCCAGCAGCGGACTGAGAACCTACGAGCAGTACTTC.

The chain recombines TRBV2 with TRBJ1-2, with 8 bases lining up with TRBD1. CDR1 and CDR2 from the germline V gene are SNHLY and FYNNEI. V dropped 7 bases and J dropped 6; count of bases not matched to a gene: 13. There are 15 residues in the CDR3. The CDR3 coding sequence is TGTGCCAGCACAAGAGAGGGGACAGGCGCAGATGGCTACACCTTC. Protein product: CASTREGTGADGYTF.